This T cell receptor beta chain was identified during a study of neurological immune-mediated disorders. This clonotype has ten or more counts. Its antigen is currently unknown. MiXCR was run by TCRdb on the 5' RACE reads, yielding one entry per CDR3 protein. The sample lists roughly 75,000 distinct CDR3 sequences; roughly an eighth were seen once. Overall study results and limits: Subjects shared no identical expanded-clone CDR3 amino acid sequences, suggesting private TCR-beta repertoires in all groups. It was HTLV-1-associated myelopathy that showed the most TCR clonal expansion, while multiple sclerosis showed the least, falling below healthy controls.

Time point given: longitudinal time-point 1 (baseline). Source material: PBMCs. This TCR was sampled from a female donor with HTLV-1-associated myelopathy (HAM/TSP).

CDR3 DNA sequence: TGCGCCAGCAGCTCTCAGACGGACGCGGTTCGCGAGCAGTACTTC. Protein sequence: CASSSQTDAVREQYF. This chain uses TRBV5-1 with TRBJ2-7; D unresolved. This CDR3 contains 15 residues. V shed 3 bases and J shed 6 bases, with 19 bases lying between them. The germline gives CDR1 SGHRS, CDR2 YFSETQ. Based on the CDR3 plus reference TRBV5-1 and TRBJ2-7, the full variable domain is KAGVTQTPRYLIKTRGQQVTLSCSPISGHRSVSWYQQTPGQGLQFLFEYFSETQRNKGNFPGRFSGRQFSNSRSEMNVSTLELGDSALYLCASSSQTDAVREQYFGPGTRLTVT.